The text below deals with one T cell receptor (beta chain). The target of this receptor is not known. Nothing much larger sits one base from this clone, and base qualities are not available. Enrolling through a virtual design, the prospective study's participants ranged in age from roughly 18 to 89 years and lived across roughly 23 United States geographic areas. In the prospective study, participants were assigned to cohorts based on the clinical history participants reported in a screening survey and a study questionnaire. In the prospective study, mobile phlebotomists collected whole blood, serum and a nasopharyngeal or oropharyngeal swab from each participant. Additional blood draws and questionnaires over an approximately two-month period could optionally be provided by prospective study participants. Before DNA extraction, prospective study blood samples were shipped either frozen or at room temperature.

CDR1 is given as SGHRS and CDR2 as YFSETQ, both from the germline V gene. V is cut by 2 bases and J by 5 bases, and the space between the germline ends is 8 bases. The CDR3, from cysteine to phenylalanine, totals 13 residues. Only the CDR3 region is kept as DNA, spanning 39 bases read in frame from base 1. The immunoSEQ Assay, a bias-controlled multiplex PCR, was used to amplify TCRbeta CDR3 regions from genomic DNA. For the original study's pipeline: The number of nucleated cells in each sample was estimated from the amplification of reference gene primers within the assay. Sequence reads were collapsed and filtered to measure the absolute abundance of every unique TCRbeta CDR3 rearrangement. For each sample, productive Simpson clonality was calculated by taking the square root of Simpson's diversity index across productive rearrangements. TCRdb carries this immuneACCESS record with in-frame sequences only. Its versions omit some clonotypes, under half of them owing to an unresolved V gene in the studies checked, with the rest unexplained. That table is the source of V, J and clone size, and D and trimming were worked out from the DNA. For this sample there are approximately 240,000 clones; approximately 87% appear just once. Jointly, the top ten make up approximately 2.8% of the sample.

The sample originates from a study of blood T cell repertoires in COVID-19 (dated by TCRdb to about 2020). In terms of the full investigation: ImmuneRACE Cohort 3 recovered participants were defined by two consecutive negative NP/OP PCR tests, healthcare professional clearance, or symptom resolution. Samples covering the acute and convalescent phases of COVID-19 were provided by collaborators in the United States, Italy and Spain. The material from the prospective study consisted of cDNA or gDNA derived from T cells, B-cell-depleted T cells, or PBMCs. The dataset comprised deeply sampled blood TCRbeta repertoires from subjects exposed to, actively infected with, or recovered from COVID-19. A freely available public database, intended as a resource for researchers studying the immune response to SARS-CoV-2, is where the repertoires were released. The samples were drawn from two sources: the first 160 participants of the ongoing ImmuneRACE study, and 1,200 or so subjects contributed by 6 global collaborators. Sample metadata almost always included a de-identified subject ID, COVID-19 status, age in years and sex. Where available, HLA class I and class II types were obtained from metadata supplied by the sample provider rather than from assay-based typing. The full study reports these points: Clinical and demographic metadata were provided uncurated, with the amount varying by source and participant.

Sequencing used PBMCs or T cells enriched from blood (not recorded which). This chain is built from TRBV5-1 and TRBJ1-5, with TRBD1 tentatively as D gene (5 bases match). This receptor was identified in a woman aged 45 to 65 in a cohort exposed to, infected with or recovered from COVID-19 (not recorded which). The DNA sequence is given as TGCGCCAGCAGCTTTGACAGAGATCAGCCCCAGCATTTT. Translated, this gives CASSFDRDQPQHF.